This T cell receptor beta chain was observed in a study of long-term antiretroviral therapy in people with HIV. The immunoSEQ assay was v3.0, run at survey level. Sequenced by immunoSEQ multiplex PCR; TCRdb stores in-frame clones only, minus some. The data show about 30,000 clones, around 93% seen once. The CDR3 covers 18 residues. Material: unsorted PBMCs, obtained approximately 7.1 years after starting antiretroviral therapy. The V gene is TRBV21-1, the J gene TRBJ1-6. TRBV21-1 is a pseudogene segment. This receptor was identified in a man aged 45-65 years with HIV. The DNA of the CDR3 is TGTGCCAGCAGCAAACCTTCTCAAGAGGACGGGGATTATTCACCCCTCCACTTT. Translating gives CASSKPSQEDGDYSPLHF.